This T cell receptor (beta chain) was retrieved from a study of blood T cell repertoires in COVID-19. Only in-frame clones appear in the TCRdb table, and some are missing; sequencing was by immunoSEQ multiplex PCR. The sample carries more than 150,000 clones, about 86% recorded once. The source material was peripheral blood. The source is a man aged 30-40 years with active or convalescent COVID-19.

This CDR3 is CASSAQGVTGELFF. CDR3 coding DNA: TGTGCCAGCAGCGCACAAGGGGTCACCGGGGAGCTGTTTTTT. The chain joins TRBV11-2 to TRBJ2-2, with a possible D match to TRBD1 (5 bases). Germline CDR1 reads SGHAT; CDR2 reads FQNNGV. This CDR3 has 14 amino acids. The germline V and J ends were trimmed by 5 bases and 4 bases, with 11 bases remaining between them.